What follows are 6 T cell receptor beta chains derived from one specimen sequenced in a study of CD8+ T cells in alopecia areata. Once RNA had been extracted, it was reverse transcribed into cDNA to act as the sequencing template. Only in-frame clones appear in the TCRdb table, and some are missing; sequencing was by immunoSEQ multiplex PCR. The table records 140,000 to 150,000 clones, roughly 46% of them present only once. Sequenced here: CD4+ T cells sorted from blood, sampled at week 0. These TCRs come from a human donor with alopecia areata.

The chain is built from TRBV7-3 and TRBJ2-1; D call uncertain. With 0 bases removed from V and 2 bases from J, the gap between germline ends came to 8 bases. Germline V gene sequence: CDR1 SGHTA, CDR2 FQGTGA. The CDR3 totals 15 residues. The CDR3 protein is CASSLTGNPYNEQFF. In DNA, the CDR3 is TGTGCCAGCAGCTTAACCGGCAACCCCTACAATGAGCAGTTCTTC.

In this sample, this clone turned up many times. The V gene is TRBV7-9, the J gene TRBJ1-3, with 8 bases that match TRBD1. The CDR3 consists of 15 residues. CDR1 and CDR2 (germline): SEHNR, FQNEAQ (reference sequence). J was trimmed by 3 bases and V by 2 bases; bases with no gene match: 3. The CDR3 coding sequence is TGTGCCAGCAGCTTATCGACAGGGGTTGGAAACACCATATATTTT. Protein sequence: CASSLSTGVGNTIYF.

The CDR3 nucleotides are TGCGCCAGCAGCCATCCTTCGGGTCTCGCGCAGGACATTCAGTACTTC. Translating it yields CASSHPSGLAQDIQYF. The chain carries TRBV4-1 and TRBJ2-4; D call uncertain. Germline CDR1 reads MGHRA; CDR2 reads YSYEKL. This CDR3 is 16 amino acids long. V was shortened by 3 bases and J by 8 bases, with 20 bases between the two germline ends.

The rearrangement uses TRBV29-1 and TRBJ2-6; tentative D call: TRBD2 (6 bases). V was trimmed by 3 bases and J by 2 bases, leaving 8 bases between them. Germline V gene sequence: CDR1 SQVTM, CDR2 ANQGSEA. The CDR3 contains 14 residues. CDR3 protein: CSVDGGAGANVLTF. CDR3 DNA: TGCAGCGTTGATGGAGGGGCTGGGGCCAACGTCCTGACTTTC.

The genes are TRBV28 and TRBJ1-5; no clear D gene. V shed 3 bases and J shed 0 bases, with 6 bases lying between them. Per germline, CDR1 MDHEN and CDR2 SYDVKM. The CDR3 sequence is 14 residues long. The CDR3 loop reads CASSLRASNQPQHF. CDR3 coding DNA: TGTGCCAGCAGTTTGCGGGCTAGCAATCAGCCCCAGCATTTT.

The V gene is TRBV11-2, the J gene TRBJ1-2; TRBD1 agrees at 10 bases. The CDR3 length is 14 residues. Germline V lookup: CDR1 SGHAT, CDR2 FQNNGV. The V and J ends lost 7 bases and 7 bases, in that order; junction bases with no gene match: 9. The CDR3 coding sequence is TGTGCCAGCACCAAGACAGGGGGCGCGGGTGGCTACACCTTC. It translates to CASTKTGGAGGYTF.